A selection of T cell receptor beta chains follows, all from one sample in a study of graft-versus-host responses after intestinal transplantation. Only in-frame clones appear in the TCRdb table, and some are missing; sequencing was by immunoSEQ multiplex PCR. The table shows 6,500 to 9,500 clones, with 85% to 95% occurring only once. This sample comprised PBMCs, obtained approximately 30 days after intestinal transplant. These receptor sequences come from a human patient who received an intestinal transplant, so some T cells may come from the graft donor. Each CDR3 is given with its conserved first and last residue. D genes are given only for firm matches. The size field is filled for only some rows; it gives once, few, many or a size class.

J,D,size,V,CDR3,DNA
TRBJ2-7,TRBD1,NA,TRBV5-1,CASSVDRGGEQYF,TGCGCCAGCAGCGTCGACAGGGGGGGCGAGCAGTACTTC
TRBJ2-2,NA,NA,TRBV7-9,CASSLWTSTGELFF,TGTGCCAGCAGCTTATGGACGTCGACCGGGGAGCTGTTTTTT
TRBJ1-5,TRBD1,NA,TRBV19,CASSQGYRGPYQPQHF,TGTGCCAGTAGTCAAGGTTACAGGGGCCCTTATCAGCCCCAGCATTTT
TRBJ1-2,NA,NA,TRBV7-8,CASSLDSADYGYTF,TGTGCCAGCAGCTTGGACAGTGCCGACTATGGCTACACCTTC
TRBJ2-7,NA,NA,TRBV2,CASRVQAYEQYF,TGTGCCAGCAGAGTACAGGCTTACGAGCAGTACTTC
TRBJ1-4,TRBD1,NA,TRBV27,CASSLSPGQFTEKLFF,TGTGCCAGCAGTTTATCCCCGGGACAGTTCACCGAAAAACTGTTTTTT
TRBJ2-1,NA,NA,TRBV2,CASPKDSSQPYNEQFF,TGTGCCAGCCCAAAAGACTCCTCTCAACCTTACAATGAGCAGTTCTTC
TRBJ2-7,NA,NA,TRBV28,CASLRKCF,TGTGCCAGCCTAAGAAAATGCTTC
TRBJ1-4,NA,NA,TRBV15,CATSYPLSGEKLFF,TGTGCCACCAGCTATCCCCTTTCAGGGGAAAAACTGTTTTTT
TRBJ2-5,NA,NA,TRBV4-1,CASSQDTGWPETQYF,TGCGCCAGCAGCCAAGATACAGGGTGGCCCGAGACCCAGTACTTC
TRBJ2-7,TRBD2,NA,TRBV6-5,CASSPGTRGYEQYF,TGTGCCAGCAGTCCCGGGACTAGGGGTTACGAGCAGTACTTC
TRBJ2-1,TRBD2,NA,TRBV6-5,CASSRLATNNEQFF,TGTGCCAGCAGTCGACTAGCGACTAACAATGAGCAGTTCTTC
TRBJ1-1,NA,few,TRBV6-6,CASSYGGTGMNTEAFF,TGTGCCAGCAGTTACGGGGGAACAGGAATGAACACTGAAGCTTTCTTT
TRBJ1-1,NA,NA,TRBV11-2,CASSRAIGATEAFF,TGTGCCAGCAGTCGGGCCATCGGGGCCACTGAAGCTTTCTTT
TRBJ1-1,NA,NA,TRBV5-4,CAHGGTSNEAFF,TGTGCCCACGGGGGGACAAGTAATGAAGCTTTCTTT
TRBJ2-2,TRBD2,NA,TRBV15,CATSREELAGFSRLFF,TGTGCCACCAGCAGAGAAGAACTAGCGGGGTTTTCCCGGCTGTTTTTT
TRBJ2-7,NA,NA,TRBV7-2,CASSPPERPPYEQYF,TGTGCCAGCAGCCCACCAGAACGGCCCCCCTACGAGCAGTACTTC
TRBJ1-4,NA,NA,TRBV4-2,CASSQVKQGPSEKLFF,TGTGCCAGCAGCCAAGTCAAACAGGGACCGTCAGAAAAACTGTTTTTT
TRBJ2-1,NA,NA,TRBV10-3,CAISESTDSSSYNEQFF,TGTGCCATCAGTGAGTCGACGGACTCAAGCTCCTACAATGAGCAGTTCTTC
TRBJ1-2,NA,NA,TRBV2,CATPGGVTYGYTF,TGTGCCACCCCTGGCGGGGTAACGTATGGCTACACCTTC
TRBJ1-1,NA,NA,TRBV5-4,CASSLSSAGMNTEAFF,TGTGCCAGCAGCTTGAGTTCGGCCGGGATGAACACTGAAGCTTTCTTT
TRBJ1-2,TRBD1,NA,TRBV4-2,CASSQDMGDRGYGYTF,TGTGCCAGCAGCCAAGATATGGGGGACAGGGGATATGGCTACACCTTC
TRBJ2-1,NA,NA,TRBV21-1,CASSAKRHHPANEQFF,TGTGCCAGCAGCGCAAAACGGCATCACCCGGCCAATGAGCAGTTCTTC
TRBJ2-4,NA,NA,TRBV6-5,CASSYSVGNIQYF,TGTGCCAGCAGTTACTCGGTGGGAAACATTCAGTACTTC
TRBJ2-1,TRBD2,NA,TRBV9,CASSSTGTSGGTSSYNEQFF,TGTGCCAGCAGCTCAACCGGGACTAGCGGGGGGACAAGCTCCTACAATGAGCAGTTCTTC